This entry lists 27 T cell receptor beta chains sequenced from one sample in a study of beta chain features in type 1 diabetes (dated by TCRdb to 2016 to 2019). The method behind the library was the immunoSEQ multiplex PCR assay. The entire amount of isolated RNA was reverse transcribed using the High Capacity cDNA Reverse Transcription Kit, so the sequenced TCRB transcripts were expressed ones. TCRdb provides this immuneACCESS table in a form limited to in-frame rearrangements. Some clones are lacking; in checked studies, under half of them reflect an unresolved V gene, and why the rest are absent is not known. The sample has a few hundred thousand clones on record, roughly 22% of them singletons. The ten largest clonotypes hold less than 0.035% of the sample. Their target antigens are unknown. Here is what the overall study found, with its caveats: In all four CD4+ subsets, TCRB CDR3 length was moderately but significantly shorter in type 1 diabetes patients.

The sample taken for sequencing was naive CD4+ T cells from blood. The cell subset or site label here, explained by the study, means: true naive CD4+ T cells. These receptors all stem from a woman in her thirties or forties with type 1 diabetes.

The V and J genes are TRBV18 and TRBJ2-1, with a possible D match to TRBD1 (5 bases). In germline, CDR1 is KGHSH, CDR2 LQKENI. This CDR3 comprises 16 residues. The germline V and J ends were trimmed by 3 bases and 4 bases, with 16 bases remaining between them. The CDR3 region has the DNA TGTGCCAGCTCACCCGAGGTTTCAGGGTCTTACAATGAGCAGTTCTTC. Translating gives CASSPEVSGSYNEQFF.

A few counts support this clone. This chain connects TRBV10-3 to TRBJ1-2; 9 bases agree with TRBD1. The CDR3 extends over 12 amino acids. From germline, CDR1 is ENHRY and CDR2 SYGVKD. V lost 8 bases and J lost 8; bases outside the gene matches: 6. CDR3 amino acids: CAIDRQGDGYTF. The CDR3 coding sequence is TGTGCCATCGATCGACAGGGGGACGGCTACACCTTC.

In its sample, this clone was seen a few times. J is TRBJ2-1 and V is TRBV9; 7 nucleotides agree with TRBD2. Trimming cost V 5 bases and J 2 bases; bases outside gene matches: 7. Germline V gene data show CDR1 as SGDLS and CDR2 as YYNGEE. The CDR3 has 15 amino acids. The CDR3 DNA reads TGTGCCAGCAGTTTTCTAGCGGAAGCCTACAATGAGCAGTTCTTC. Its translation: CASSFLAEAYNEQFF.

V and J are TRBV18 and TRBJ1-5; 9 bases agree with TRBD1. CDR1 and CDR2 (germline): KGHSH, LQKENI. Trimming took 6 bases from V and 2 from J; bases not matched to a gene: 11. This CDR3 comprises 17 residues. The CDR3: CASSLASGQGGNQPQHF. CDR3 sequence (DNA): TGTGCCAGCTCGCTAGCTTCGGGACAGGGTGGCAATCAGCCCCAGCATTTT.

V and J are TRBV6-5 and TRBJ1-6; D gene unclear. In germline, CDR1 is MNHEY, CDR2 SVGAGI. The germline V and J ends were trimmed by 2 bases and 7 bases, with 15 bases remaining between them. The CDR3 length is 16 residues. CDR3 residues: CASSYGYGESNSPLHF. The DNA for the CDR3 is TGTGCCAGCAGTTACGGTTATGGGGAGTCGAATTCACCCCTCCACTTT.

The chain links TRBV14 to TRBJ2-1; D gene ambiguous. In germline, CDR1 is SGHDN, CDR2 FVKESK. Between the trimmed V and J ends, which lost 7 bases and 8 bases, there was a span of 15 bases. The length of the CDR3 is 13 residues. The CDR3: CASTSVFRDEQFF. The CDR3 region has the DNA TGTGCCAGCACTAGTGTGTTTAGAGATGAGCAGTTCTTC.

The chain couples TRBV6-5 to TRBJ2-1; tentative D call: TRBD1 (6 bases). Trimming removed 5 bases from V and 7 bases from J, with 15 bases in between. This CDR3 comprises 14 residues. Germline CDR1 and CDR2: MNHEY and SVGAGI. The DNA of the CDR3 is TGTGCCAGCAGTAGGGGGACAAGGGGGAATGAGCAGTTCTTC. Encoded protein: CASSRGTRGNEQFF.

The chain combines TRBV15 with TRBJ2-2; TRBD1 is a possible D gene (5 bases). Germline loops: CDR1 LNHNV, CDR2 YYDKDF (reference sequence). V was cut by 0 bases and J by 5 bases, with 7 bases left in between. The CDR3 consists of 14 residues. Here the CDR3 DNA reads TGTGCCACCAGCAGAGATGCAGGGACCGGGGAGCTGTTTTTT. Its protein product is CATSRDAGTGELFF.

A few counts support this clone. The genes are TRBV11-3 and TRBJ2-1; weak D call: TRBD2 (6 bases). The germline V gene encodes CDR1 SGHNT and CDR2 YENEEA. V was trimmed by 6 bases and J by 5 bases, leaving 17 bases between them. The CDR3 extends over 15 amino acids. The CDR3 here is CASSSSDLGHNEQFF. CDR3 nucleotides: TGTGCCAGCAGTTCTAGCGACCTAGGCCACAATGAGCAGTTCTTC.

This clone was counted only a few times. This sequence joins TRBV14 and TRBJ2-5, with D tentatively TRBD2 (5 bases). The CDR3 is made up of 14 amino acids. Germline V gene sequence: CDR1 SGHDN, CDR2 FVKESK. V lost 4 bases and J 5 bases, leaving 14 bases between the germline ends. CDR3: CASSLGSSRETQYF. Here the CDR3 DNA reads TGTGCCAGCAGCCTGGGGAGTTCGCGGGAGACCCAGTACTTC.

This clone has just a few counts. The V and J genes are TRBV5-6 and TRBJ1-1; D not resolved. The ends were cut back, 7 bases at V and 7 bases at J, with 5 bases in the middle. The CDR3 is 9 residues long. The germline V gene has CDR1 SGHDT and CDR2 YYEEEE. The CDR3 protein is CASPHEAFF. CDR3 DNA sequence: TGTGCCAGCCCCCATGAAGCTTTCTTT.

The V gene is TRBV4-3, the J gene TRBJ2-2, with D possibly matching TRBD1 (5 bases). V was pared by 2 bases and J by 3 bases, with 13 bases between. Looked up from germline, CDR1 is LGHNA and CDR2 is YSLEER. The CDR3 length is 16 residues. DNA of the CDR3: TGCGCCAGCAGCCAACCCCCAGGGTATGACACCGGGGAGCTGTTTTTT. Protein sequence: CASSQPPGYDTGELFF.

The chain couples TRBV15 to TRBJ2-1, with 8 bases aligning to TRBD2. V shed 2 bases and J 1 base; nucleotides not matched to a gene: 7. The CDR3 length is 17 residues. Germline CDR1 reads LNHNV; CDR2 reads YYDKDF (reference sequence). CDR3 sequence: CATSRPSGSPSYNEQFF. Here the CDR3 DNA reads TGTGCCACCAGCAGACCGAGCGGGAGTCCTTCCTACAATGAGCAGTTCTTC. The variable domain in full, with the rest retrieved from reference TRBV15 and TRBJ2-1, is DAMVIQNPRYQVTQFGKPVTLSCSQTLNHNVMYWYQQKSSQAPKLLFHYYDKDFNNEADTPDNFQSRRPNTSFCFLDIRSPGLGDTAMYLCATSRPSGSPSYNEQFFGPGTRLTVL.

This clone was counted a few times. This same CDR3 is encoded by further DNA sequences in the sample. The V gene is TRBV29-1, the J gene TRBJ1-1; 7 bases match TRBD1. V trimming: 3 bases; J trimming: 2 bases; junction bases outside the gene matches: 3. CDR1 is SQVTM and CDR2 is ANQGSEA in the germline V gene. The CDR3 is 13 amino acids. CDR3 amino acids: CSVDRQGNTEAFF. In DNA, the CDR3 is TGCAGCGTTGATCGACAGGGAAACACTGAAGCTTTCTTT.

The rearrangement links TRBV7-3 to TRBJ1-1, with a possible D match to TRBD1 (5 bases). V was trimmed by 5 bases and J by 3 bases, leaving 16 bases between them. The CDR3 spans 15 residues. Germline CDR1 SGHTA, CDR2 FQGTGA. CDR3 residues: CASSLARGGDTEAFF. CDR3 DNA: TGTGCCAGCAGCCTGGCGAGGGGAGGGGACACTGAAGCTTTCTTT. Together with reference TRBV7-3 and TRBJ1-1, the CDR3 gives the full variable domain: GAGVSQTPSNKVTEKGKYVELRCDPISGHTALYWYRQSLGQGPEFLIYFQGTGAADDSGLPNDRFFAVRPEGSVSTLKIQRTERGDSAVYLCASSLARGGDTEAFFGQGTRLTVV.

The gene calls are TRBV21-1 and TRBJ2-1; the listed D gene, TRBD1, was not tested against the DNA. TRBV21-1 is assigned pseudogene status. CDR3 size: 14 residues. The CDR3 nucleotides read TGTGCCAGCCCGCCGGGACAGGGTCACAATGAGCAGTTCTTC. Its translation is CASPPGQGHNEQFF.

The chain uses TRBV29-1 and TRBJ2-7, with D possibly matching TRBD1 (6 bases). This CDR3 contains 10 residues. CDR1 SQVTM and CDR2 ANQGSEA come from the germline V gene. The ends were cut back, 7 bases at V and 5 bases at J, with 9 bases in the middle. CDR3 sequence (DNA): TGCAGCGCTCGACAGGACGAGCAGTACTTC. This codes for CSARQDEQYF.

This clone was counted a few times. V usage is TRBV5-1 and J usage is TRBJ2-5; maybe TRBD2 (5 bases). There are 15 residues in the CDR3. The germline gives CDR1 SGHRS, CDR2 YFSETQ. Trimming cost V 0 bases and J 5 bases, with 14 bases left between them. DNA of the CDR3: TGCGCCAGCAGCTTGGCAGGACTCGAGGTGGAGACCCAGTACTTC. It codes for CASSLAGLEVETQYF.

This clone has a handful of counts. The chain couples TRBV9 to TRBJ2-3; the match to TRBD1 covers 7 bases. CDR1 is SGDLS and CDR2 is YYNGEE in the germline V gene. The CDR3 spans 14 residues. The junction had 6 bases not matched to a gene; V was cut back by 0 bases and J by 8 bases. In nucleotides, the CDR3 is TGTGCCAGCAGCGTAGGGACAGGCGAGGTTACGCAGTATTTT. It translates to CASSVGTGEVTQYF.

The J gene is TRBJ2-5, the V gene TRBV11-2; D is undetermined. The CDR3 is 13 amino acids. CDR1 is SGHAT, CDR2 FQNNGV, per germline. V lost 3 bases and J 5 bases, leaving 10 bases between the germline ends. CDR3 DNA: TGTGCCAGCAGCTTTCCCGCGGTGGAGACCCAGTACTTC. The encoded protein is CASSFPAVETQYF.

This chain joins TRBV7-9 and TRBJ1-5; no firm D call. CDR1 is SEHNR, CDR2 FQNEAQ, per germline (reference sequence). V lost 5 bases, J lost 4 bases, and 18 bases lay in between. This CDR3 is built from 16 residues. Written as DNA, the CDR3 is TGTGCCAGCAGCCTTGACACAGTTCGAGTAAATCAGCCCCAGCATTTT. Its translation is CASSLDTVRVNQPQHF.

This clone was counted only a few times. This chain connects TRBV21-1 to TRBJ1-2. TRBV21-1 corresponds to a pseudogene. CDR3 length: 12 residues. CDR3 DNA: TGTGCCAGCCCTCGGGAGGGGCATGGCTACACCTTC. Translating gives CASPREGHGYTF.

The CDR3 nucleotides are TGCGCCAGCAGCTTGGGAACGGGAGTCCGTGGGGGGCAGTTCTTC. Amino acids: CASSLGTGVRGGQFF. The rearrangement joins TRBV5-1 to TRBJ2-1, with D possibly matching TRBD2 (6 bases). This CDR3 contains 15 residues. V gave up 0 bases and J gave up 12 bases, with 19 bases separating them. Germline V CDR1 and CDR2: SGHRS, YFSETQ.

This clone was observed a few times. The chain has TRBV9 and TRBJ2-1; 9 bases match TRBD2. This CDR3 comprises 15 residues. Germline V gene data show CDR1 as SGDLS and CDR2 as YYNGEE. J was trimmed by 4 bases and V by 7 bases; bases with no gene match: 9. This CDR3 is CASPSKREAYNEQFF. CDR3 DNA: TGTGCCAGCCCATCGAAGCGGGAGGCTTACAATGAGCAGTTCTTC.

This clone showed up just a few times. In nucleotides, the CDR3 is TGTGCCAGCGGAGGCGGTCAGCCCCAGCATTTT. Translating gives CASGGGQPQHF. The genes are TRBV6-5 and TRBJ1-5, with no clear D. The V end was cut by 8 bases, the J end by 6 bases, with 8 bases between. Germline CDR1 reads MNHEY; CDR2 reads SVGAGI. The CDR3 is made up of 11 amino acids.

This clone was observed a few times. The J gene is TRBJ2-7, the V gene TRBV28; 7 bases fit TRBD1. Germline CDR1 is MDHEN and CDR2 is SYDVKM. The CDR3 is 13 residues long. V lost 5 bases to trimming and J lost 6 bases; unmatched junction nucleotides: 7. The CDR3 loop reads CASSLDRDGEQYF. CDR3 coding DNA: TGTGCCAGCAGTCTCGACAGGGATGGCGAGCAGTACTTC. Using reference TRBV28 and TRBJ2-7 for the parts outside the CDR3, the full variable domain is DVKVTQSSRYLVKRTGEKVFLECVQDMDHENMFWYRQDPGLGLRLIYFSYDVKMKEKGDIPEGYSVSREKKERFSLILESASTNQTSMYLCASSLDRDGEQYFGPGTRLTVT.

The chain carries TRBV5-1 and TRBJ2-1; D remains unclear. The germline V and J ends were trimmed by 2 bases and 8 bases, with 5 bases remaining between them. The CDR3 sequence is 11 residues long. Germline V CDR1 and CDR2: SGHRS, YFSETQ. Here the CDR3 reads CASSFTDEQFF. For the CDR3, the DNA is TGCGCCAGCAGCTTTACGGATGAGCAGTTCTTC.